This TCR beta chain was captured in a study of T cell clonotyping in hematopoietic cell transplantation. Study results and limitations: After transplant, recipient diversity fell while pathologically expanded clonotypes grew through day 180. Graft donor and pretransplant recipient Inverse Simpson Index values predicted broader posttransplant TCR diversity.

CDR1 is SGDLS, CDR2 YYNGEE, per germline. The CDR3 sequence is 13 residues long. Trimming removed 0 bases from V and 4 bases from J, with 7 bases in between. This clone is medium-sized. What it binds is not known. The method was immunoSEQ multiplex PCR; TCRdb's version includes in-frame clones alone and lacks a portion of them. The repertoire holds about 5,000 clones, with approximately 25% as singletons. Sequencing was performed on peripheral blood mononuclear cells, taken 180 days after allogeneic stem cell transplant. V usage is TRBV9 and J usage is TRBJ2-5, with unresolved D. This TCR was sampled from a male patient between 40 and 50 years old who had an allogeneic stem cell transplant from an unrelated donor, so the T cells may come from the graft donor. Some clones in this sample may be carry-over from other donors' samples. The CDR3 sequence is CASSVVGGETQYF. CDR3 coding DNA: TGTGCCAGCAGCGTAGTGGGTGGAGAGACCCAGTACTTC.